The 4 T cell receptor beta chains in this list originate from one sample, sequenced in a study of blood T cell repertoires in COVID-19. TCRdb's table, derived via immunoSEQ multiplex PCR, lists solely in-frame clones and lacks some. The sample consists of under 250,000 clones, around 89% of them appearing once. The sequenced material came from PBMCs or T cells enriched from blood (not recorded which). The receptor set was obtained from a woman aged 18-29 years in a cohort exposed to, infected with or recovered from COVID-19 (not recorded which).

V usage is TRBV19 and J usage is TRBJ2-1, with D hard to call. The CDR3 loop spans 13 amino acids. The germline gives CDR1 LNHDA, CDR2 SQIVND (reference sequence). V dropped 8 bases and J dropped 6 bases, with 14 bases sitting between them. The chain's CDR3 is CASSETRLNEQFF. CDR3 coding DNA: TGTGCCAGTTCCGAGACCCGACTCAATGAGCAGTTCTTC.

The chain joins TRBV9 to TRBJ2-3; D is unclear. V was shortened by 3 bases and J by 1 base, with 9 bases between the two germline ends. Germline CDR1 SGDLS, CDR2 YYNGEE. The length of the CDR3 is 14 residues. The CDR3 protein is CASSESLGTDTQYF. The CDR3, as DNA: TGTGCCAGCAGCGAATCCCTCGGCACAGATACGCAGTATTTT.

The chain combines TRBV6-5 with TRBJ2-7, with 11 bases that match TRBD2. V shed 7 bases, J shed 0 bases, and the junction held 2 bases outside the gene matches. The CDR3 loop spans 14 amino acids. Germline V lookup: CDR1 MNHEY, CDR2 SVGAGI. DNA of the CDR3: TGTGCCAGCATAACTAGCGGGAGCTCCTACGAGCAGTACTTC. Protein product: CASITSGSSYEQYF.

The chain links TRBV7-9 to TRBJ1-1, with D possibly TRBD1 on 5 matching bases. The V end was cut by 1 base, the J end by 6 bases, with 15 bases between. The CDR3 sequence is 15 residues long. CDR1 and CDR2 from the germline V gene are SEHNR and FQNEAQ (reference sequence). The CDR3 bases are TGTGCCAGCAGCTTAGATTTCAGGGTGAGCCCTGAAGCTTTCTTT. Its protein product is CASSLDFRVSPEAFF.